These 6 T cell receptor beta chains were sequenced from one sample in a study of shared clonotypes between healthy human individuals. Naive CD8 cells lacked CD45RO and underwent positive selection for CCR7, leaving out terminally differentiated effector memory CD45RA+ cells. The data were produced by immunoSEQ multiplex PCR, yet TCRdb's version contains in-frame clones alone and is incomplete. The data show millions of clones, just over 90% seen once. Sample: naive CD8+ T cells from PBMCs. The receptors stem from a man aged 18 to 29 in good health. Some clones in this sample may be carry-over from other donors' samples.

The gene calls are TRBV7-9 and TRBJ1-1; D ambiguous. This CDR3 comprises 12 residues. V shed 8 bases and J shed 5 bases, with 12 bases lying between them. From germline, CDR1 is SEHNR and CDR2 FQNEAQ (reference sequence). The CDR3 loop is CASALGGTEAFF. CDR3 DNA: TGTGCCAGCGCCCTCGGAGGGACTGAAGCTTTCTTT.

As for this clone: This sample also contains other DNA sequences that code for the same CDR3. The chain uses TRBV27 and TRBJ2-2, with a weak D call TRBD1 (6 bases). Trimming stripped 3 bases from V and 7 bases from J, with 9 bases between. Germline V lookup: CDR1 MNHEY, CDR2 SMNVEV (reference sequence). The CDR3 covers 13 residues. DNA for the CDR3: TGTGCCAGCAGTTTCAGGGGTGACGGGGAGCTGTTTTTT. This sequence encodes CASSFRGDGELFF.

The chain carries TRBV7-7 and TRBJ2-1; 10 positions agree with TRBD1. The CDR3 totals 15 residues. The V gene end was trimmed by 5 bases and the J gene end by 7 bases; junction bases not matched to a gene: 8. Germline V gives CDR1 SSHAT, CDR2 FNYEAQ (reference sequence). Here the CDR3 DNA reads TGTGCCAGCAGCCCCGGGACAGGGGACTTGAATGAGCAGTTCTTC. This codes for CASSPGTGDLNEQFF.

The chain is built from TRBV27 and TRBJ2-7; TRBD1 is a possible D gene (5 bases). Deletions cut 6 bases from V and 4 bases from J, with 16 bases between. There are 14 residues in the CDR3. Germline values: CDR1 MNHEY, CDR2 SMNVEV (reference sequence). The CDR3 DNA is TGTGCCAGCAGCCCAGGGCGGTTTATATACGAGCAGTACTTC. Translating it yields CASSPGRFIYEQYF.

The CDR3 region has the DNA TGTGCCTGGATGTGGGGGGCCGGGGAGCTGTTTTTT. As protein: CAWMWGAGELFF. V gene TRBV30 combines with J gene TRBJ2-2; TRBD2 might be the D (6 bases). The V gene lost 4 bases and the J gene lost 6 bases, with 9 bases spanning the gap. Germline V gives CDR1 GTSNPN, CDR2 SVGIG (reference sequence). The CDR3 contains 12 residues.

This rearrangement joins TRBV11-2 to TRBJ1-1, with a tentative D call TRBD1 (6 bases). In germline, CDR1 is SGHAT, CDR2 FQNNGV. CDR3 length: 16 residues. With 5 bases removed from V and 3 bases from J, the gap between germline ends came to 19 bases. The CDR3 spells CASSREGGLGDTEAFF. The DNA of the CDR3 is TGTGCCAGCAGCCGAGAGGGGGGCCTGGGGGACACTGAAGCTTTCTTT.